This TCR beta chain came from a study of T cell clusters in autoimmune cytopenias. This clonotype is identified as medium-sized from frequency. One tube held mixed TRB-A and TRB-B primer pools for touch-down PCR. TCRdb reprocessed the multiplex PCR reads and stores each CDR3 protein as one record, lacking DNA. This table holds under 8,000 distinct CDR3 sequences. The CDR3 consists of 12 residues. TRB was amplified from about 270 ng of peripheral blood genomic DNA per sample. The same data also contributed to another study, on T cell repertoires in aging, cancer and after chemotherapy. That paper states: The whole study produced a dataset of roughly 8.8 million TCR reads. Compared with age-matched healthy donors, untreated hematological or solid cancer patients showed higher blood TCR clonality.

This receptor was identified in a human donor in good health. The rearrangement joins TRBV12-3 or TRBV12-4 to TRBJ2-2. The specimen sequenced was peripheral blood. The chain's CDR3 is CASTLPVGELFF.